Listed here is a single TCR beta chain. Its target is unknown. The sample comes from a study of PD-1 blockade in classical Hodgkin lymphoma. This table comes from immunoSEQ multiplex PCR, and its TCRdb copy is limited to in-frame clones, with some not included. The sample lists 90,000 or so clones; roughly 78% were seen once. Regarding time point: cycle 4 day 1 (C4D1), after less than 7 weeks of nivolumab. In every patient, relapse followed autologous stem cell transplantation, while exposure to brentuximab vedotin differed. Patients showed best responses of complete response, partial response or progressive disease. The study, taken as a whole, reports: Although disease activity or prior therapy may be involved, causes of the repertoire differences remain undefined. A reduction in baseline TCR diversity was reportedly seen in newly diagnosed patients relative to healthy donors. Patients who responded completely had about the same baseline diversity as newly diagnosed patients.

V shed 5 bases and J shed 6 bases, with 17 bases lying between them. This CDR3 has 14 residues. Germline CDR1 MNHEY, CDR2 SVGAGI. The sequence derives from a human donor with classical Hodgkin lymphoma. Material: peripheral blood mononuclear cells (PBMCs), obtained before the fourth cycle of nivolumab. This sequence joins TRBV6-5 and TRBJ2-7, with D possibly TRBD2 on 7 matching bases. The chain's CDR3 is CASSRGGPWGEQYF. CDR3 DNA sequence: TGTGCCAGCAGTCGCGGGGGCCCCTGGGGCGAGCAGTACTTC.